This is a list of T cell receptor beta chains from one sample in a study of early stage breast cancer tumors. Data came from immunoSEQ multiplex PCR; TCRdb stores just in-frame clones and leaves some out. The repertoire includes about 14,000 clones, around 85% of them detected once, and over 4.5% sits in the top ten. Source material: normal breast tissue next to the tumor. These receptors were collected from a person in their thirties with breast cancer. Each CDR3 is given with its conserved first and last residue. Each record gives: CDR3 length, V gene, D gene, clone size, CDR3 protein. D genes are given only for firm matches. The size entry is marked missing in some rows and otherwise reads once, few, many or a size class.

CDR3 length: 18
V gene: TRBV7-9
D gene: TRBD2
clone size: -
CDR3 protein: CASSQDIAGGTSTDTQYF

CDR3 length: 14
V gene: TRBV7-8
D gene: -
clone size: -
CDR3 protein: CASSLIEVNTEAFF

CDR3 length: 15
V gene: TRBV27
D gene: -
clone size: -
CDR3 protein: CASTTGTSSYNEQFF

CDR3 length: 16
V gene: TRBV5-1
D gene: TRBD2
clone size: few
CDR3 protein: CASSLISGITTDTQYF

CDR3 length: 13
V gene: TRBV6-5
D gene: TRBD2
clone size: -
CDR3 protein: CASRTRSLDTQYF

CDR3 length: 14
V gene: TRBV5-1
D gene: -
clone size: -
CDR3 protein: CASSLSSRRNTIYF

CDR3 length: 14
V gene: TRBV7-2
D gene: TRBD1
clone size: -
CDR3 protein: CASSLRGRWETQYF

CDR3 length: 12
V gene: TRBV2
D gene: TRBD2
clone size: -
CDR3 protein: CASSERREGQYF

CDR3 length: 15
V gene: TRBV6-5
D gene: -
clone size: few
CDR3 protein: CASSYWEGLNSPLHF

CDR3 length: 13
V gene: TRBV29-1
D gene: TRBD2
clone size: -
CDR3 protein: CSVCLAGADTQYF

CDR3 length: 15
V gene: TRBV2
D gene: -
clone size: -
CDR3 protein: CASSTGSSYNSPLHF

CDR3 length: 16
V gene: TRBV6-5
D gene: -
clone size: -
CDR3 protein: CASSYSRQGSTDTQYF

CDR3 length: 14
V gene: TRBV27
D gene: -
clone size: -
CDR3 protein: CASSYGAATDTQYF

CDR3 length: 16
V gene: TRBV11-3
D gene: -
clone size: -
CDR3 protein: CASSLGGGIPYNEQFF

CDR3 length: 14
V gene: TRBV5-6
D gene: TRBD1
clone size: -
CDR3 protein: CASSWDRENTEAFF

CDR3 length: 13
V gene: TRBV10-3
D gene: -
clone size: -
CDR3 protein: CAISESMVDEQYF

CDR3 length: 13
V gene: TRBV27
D gene: -
clone size: -
CDR3 protein: CAAKKRENTEAFF

CDR3 length: 15
V gene: TRBV6-5
D gene: TRBD1
clone size: -
CDR3 protein: CASSYSEGAKGGYTF

CDR3 length: 15
V gene: TRBV7-8
D gene: -
clone size: -
CDR3 protein: CASSLAIQGGEKLFF

CDR3 length: 15
V gene: TRBV5-4
D gene: TRBD1
clone size: few
CDR3 protein: CASSVGQGQSYEQYF

CDR3 length: 13
V gene: TRBV6-1
D gene: TRBD2
clone size: -
CDR3 protein: CASDRGRTDTQYF

CDR3 length: 15
V gene: TRBV5-1
D gene: TRBD1
clone size: -
CDR3 protein: CASSLAAGGIYEQYF

CDR3 length: 16
V gene: TRBV11-2
D gene: TRBD1
clone size: -
CDR3 protein: CASSLEAGGYNEKLFF

CDR3 length: 15
V gene: TRBV5-1
D gene: -
clone size: -
CDR3 protein: CASSFGPNQPDTQYF

CDR3 length: 15
V gene: TRBV5-1
D gene: TRBD2
clone size: -
CDR3 protein: CASSRKTSGEETQYF

CDR3 length: 14
V gene: TRBV9
D gene: -
clone size: -
CDR3 protein: CASSVEGGNTEAFF

CDR3 length: 15
V gene: TRBV27
D gene: -
clone size: few
CDR3 protein: CASSLLGVWSYEQYF

CDR3 length: 14
V gene: TRBV11-3
D gene: -
clone size: -
CDR3 protein: CASSLGSTTDTQYF

CDR3 length: 15
V gene: TRBV11-1
D gene: TRBD1
clone size: -
CDR3 protein: CASSLGQGVFNEQFF

CDR3 length: 16
V gene: TRBV7-8
D gene: TRBD2
clone size: -
CDR3 protein: CASSSRTSGSADTQYF

CDR3 length: 15
V gene: TRBV6-5
D gene: -
clone size: -
CDR3 protein: CASSYQGGNTGELFF

CDR3 length: 13
V gene: TRBV19
D gene: -
clone size: -
CDR3 protein: CASTSGGTDTQYF